The rows below give T cell receptor beta chains drawn from one sample of a study of CD8+ T cells in alopecia areata. Sequencing used immunoSEQ multiplex PCR; TCRdb keeps in-frame clones, though not all of them. The sample contains around 61,000 clones, 45% to 50% of which appear only once. The starting material was CD8+ T cells sorted from blood, obtained at week 0. The receptors were sampled from a human donor with alopecia areata. Both conserved end residues are part of each CDR3. Each record gives: CDR3 protein, V gene, J gene.

CASSVGTPAREQYF	TRBV9	TRBJ2-7
CAWSVQGHDEHGYTF	TRBV30	TRBJ1-2
CASSPEQGSETQYF	TRBV4-1	TRBJ2-3
CASSVETNTDTQYF	TRBV9	TRBJ2-3
CATSRDRNQPQHF	TRBV15	TRBJ1-5
CASSSGTSDMDEQFF	TRBV5-1	TRBJ2-1
CSVGQGYETQYF	TRBV29-1	TRBJ2-5
CATAVKHLRTDTQYF	TRBV19	TRBJ2-3
CASSPPGRWEVEQYF	TRBV18	TRBJ2-7
CASSFPGTGTYEQYF	TRBV7-9	TRBJ2-7
CASTYNIQYF	TRBV27	TRBJ2-4
CASSQLGLEQYF	TRBV7-6	TRBJ2-7
CASSRGVFNTEAFF	TRBV2	TRBJ1-1
CASRSTGGYEQYF	TRBV28	TRBJ2-7
CASSFAENTGELFF	TRBV28	TRBJ2-2
CASSQVKGKETQYF	TRBV4-1	TRBJ2-5
CASSLDPYEQYF	TRBV7-2	TRBJ2-7
CASSPGTAYEQYF	TRBV11-2	TRBJ2-7
CASSVGYGSGPGNTIYF	TRBV9	TRBJ1-3
CASSLEQGFDNQPQHF	TRBV5-1	TRBJ1-5
CSVEWIRTDTQYF	TRBV29-1	TRBJ2-3
CATSRRTPATNEKLFF	TRBV15	TRBJ1-4
CASHGQGGQRGYTF	TRBV9	TRBJ1-2
CASRSLAGGGTGELFF	TRBV4-1	TRBJ2-2
CASSFTTSTGTGNFYEQYF	TRBV7-9	TRBJ2-7
CASSSEVADTQYF	TRBV11-2	TRBJ2-3
CSVDTATGELFF	TRBV29-1	TRBJ2-2
CSVGGGRETNTGELFF	TRBV29-1	TRBJ2-2
CAWSVGRGGYEQYF	TRBV30	TRBJ2-7
CATEEAGFYEQYF	TRBV7-9	TRBJ2-7
CASSLTPGTGELFF	TRBV7-3	TRBJ2-2
CSVVAGNTIYF	TRBV29-1	TRBJ1-3
CASSPLGGWNYGYTF	TRBV11-2	TRBJ1-2
CASSSGTLETQYF	TRBV6-5	TRBJ2-5
CASSKVGGLRF	TRBV21-1	TRBJ1-2